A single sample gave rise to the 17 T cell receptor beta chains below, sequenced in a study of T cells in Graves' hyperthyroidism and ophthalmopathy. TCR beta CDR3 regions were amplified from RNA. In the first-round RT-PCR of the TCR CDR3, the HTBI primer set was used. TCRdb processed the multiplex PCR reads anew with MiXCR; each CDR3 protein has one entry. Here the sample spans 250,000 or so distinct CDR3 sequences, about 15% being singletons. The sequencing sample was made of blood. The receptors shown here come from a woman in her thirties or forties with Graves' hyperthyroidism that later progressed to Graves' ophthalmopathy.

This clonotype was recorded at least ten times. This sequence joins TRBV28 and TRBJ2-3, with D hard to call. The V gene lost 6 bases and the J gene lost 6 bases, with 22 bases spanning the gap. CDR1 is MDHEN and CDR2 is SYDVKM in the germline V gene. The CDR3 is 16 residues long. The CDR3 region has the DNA TGTGCCAGCAGCCCCTCACTCGGCAGGCAGGTCGATACGCAGTATTTT. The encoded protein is CASSPSLGRQVDTQYF.

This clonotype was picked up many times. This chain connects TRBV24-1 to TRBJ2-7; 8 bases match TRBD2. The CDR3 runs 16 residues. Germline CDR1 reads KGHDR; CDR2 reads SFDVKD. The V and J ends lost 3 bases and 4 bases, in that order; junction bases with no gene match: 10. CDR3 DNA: TGTGCCACCAGTGATGGGTCGCGGGAGGTCAGGTACGAGCAGTACTTC. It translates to CATSDGSREVRYEQYF.

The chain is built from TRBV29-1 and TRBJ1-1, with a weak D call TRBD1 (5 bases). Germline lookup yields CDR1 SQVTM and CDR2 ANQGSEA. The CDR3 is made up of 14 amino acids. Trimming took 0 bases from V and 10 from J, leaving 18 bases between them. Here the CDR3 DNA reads TGCAGCGTTGAAGATCTCCTCGATGGGGGGGTAGCTTTCTTT. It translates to CSVEDLLDGGVAFF.

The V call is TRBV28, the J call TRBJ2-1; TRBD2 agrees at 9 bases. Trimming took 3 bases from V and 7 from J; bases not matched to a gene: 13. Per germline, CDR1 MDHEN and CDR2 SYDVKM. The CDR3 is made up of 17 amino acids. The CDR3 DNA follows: TGTGCCAGCAGTTTGGGTCGACCAGCGGGAGGAGGTAATGAGCAGTTCTTC. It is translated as CASSLGRPAGGGNEQFF.

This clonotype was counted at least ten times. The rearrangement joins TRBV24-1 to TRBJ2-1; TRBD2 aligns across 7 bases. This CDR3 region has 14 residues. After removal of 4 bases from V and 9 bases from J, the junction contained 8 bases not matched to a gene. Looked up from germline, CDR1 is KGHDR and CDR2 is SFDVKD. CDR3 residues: CATSDLGLDGEQFF. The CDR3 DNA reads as TGTGCCACCAGTGACCTCGGACTAGATGGTGAGCAGTTCTTC.

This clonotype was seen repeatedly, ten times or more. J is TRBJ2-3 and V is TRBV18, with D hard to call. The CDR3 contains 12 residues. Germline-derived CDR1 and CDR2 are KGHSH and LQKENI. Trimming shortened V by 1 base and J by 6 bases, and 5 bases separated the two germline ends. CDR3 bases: TGTGCCAGCTCACCACTTAGTGATACGCAGTATTTT. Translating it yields CASSPLSDTQYF.

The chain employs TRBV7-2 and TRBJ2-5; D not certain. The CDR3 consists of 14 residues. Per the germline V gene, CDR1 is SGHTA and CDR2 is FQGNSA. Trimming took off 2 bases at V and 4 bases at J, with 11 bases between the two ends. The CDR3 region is CASSLNSPSETQYF. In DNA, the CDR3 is TGTGCCAGCAGCTTAAACTCCCCCTCAGAGACCCAGTACTTC.

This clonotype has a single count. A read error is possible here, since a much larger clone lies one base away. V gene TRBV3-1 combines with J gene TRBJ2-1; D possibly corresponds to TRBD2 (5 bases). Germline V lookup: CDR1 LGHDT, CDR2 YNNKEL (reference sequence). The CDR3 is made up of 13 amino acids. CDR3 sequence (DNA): TGTGTCAGCACCCAAAACTCGGGGAATGAGCAGTTCTTC. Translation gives CVSTQNSGNEQFF.

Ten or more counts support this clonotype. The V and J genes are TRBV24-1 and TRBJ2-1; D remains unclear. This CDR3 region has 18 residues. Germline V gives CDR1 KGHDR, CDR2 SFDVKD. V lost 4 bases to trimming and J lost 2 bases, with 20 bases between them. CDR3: CATSDLVVQVPTYNEQFF. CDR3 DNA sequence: TGTGCCACCAGTGACCTTGTTGTGCAGGTACCAACCTACAATGAGCAGTTCTTC.

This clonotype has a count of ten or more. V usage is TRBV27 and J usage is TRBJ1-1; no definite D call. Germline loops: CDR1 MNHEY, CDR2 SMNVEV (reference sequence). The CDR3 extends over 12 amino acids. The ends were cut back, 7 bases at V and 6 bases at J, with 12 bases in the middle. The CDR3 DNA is TGTGCCAGCACCACTTATGGCTCTGAAGCTTTCTTT. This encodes CASTTYGSEAFF.

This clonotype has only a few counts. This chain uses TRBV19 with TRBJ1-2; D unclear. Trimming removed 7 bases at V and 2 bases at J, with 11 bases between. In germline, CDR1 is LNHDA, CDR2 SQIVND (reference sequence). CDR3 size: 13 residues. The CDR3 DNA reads TGTGCCAGTACGGCGGGGAACAACTATGGCTACACCTTC. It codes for CASTAGNNYGYTF.

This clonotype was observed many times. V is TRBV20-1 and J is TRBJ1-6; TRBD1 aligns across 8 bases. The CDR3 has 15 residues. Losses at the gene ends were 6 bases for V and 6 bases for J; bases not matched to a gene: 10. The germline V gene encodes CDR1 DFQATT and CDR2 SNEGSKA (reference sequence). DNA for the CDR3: TGCAGTGCACACGAAAGGACAGGGAGTAATTCACCCCTCCACTTT. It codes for CSAHERTGSNSPLHF.

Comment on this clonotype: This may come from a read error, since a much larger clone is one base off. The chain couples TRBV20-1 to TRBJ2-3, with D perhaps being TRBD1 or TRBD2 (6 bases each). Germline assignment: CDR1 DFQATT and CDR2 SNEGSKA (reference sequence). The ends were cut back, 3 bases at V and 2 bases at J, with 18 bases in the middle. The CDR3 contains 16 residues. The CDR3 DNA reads TGCAGTGCTAGGGGAGGCCCGAGGGGGACCACAGATACGCAGTATTTT. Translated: CSARGGPRGTTDTQYF.

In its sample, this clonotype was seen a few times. CDR3 bases: TGCGCCAGCAGCTATGGACCGGGACAGGGGGCGCGAAACACATATTTT. Translated: CASSYGPGQGARNTYF. V and J are TRBV5-1 and TRBJ1-3; 12 nucleotides line up with TRBD1. Unmatched junction bases numbered 16, after V lost 3 bases and J lost 15 bases. CDR3 length: 16 amino acids. CDR1 and CDR2 (germline): SGHRS, YFSETQ. The full variable domain, in which reference TRBV5-1 and TRBJ1-3 provide the parts outside the CDR3, is KAGVTQTPRYLIKTRGQQVTLSCSPISGHRSVSWYQQTPGQGLQFLFEYFSETQRNKGNFPGRFSGRQFSNSRSEMNVSTLELGDSALYLCASSYGPGQGARNTYFGEGSWLTVV.

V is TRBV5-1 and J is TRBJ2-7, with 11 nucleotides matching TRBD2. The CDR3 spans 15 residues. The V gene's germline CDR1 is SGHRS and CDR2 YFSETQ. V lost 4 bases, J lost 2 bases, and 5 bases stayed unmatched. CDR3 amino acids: CASSLGTSGAYEQYF. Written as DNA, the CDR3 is TGCGCCAGCAGCCTCGGGACTAGCGGCGCCTACGAGCAGTACTTC.

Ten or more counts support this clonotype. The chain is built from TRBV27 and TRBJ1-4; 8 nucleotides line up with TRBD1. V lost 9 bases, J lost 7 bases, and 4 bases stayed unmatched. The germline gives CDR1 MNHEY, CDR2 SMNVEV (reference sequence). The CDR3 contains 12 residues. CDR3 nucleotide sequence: TGTGCCAGTAGGACAGGGAGTGAAAAACTGTTTTTT. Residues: CASRTGSEKLFF.

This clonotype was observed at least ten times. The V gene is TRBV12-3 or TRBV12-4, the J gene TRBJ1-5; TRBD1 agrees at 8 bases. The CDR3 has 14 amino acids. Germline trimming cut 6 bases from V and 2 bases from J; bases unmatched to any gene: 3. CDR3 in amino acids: CASRDRVGNQPQHF. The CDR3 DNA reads TGTGCCAGCAGGGACAGGGTTGGCAATCAGCCCCAGCATTTT.